This TCR beta chain comes out of a study of shared clonotypes between healthy human individuals. In the study overall: Each donor had three CD4 naive, three CD4 memory, two CD8 naive and one CD8 memory plate.

CD8 cells regarded as naive lacked CD45RO, were positively chosen for CCR7, and omitted terminally differentiated effector memory CD45RA+ cells. There were only Caucasian adults among the donors, and all lived in Nashville, Tennessee. CDR1 and CDR2 (germline): SGHTA, FQGTGA. V shed 4 bases, J shed 1 base, and the junction held 12 bases outside the gene matches. This CDR3 comprises 17 residues. TCRdb's table, derived via immunoSEQ multiplex PCR, lists solely in-frame clones and lacks some. The sample holds about 2.1 million clones, about 94% seen once. Findings and caveats of the study: Clonotype sharing among donors likely depends on sequencing depth.

Notes on this clone: Its antigen remains unidentified.

The sequenced material came from naive CD8+ T cells from PBMCs. This sequence was found in a man between 18 and 29 years old in good health. Some clones in this sample may be carry-over from other donors' samples. This chain uses TRBV7-3 with TRBJ1-1; 7 bases are shared with TRBD1. In nucleotides, the CDR3 is TGTGCCAGCAGCTCGGGACAGCTTAAAGGAGCGAACACTGAAGCTTTCTTT. It specifies CASSSGQLKGANTEAFF. The whole variable domain, remainder taken from reference TRBV7-3 and TRBJ1-1, is GAGVSQTPSNKVTEKGKYVELRCDPISGHTALYWYRQSLGQGPEFLIYFQGTGAADDSGLPNDRFFAVRPEGSVSTLKIQRTERGDSAVYLCASSSGQLKGANTEAFFGQGTRLTVV.